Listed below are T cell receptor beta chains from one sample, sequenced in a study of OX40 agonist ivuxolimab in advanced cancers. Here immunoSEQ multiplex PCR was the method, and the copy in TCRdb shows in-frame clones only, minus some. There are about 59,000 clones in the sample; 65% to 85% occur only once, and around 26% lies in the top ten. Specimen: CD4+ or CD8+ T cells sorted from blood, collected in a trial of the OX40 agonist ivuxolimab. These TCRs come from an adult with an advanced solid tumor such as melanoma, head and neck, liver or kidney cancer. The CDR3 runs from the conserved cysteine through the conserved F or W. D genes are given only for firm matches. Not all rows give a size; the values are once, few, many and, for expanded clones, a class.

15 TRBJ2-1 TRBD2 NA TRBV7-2 TGTGCCAGCAGCTTAGGGCTAGCGGGAGCTTTTGAGCAGTTCTTC CASSLGLAGAFEQFF
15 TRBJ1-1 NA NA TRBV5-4 TGTGCCAGCAGCTTGGTGTCCGGGGGAAGGACTGAAGCTTTCTTT CASSLVSGGRTEAFF
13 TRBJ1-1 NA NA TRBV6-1 TGTGCCGGAAAAAGGGGGGGGGACACTGAAGCTTTCTTT CAGKRGGDTEAFF
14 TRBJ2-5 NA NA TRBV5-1 TGCGCCAGCTACTCGACATGGTCGGGGGAGACCCAGTACTTC CASYSTWSGETQYF
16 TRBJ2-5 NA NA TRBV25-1 TGTGCCAGCAGCGAACCTTTGACAGGGAGGCAAGAGACCCAGTACTTC CASSEPLTGRQETQYF
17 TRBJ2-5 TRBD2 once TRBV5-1 TGCGCCAGCAGCAAGGGGACTAGCGGGGGCAACCAAGAGACCCAGTACTTC CASSKGTSGGNQETQYF
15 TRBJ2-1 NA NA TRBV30 TGTGCCTGGAGTGGTATCATGAGCTCCTACAATGAGCAGTTCTTC CAWSGIMSSYNEQFF
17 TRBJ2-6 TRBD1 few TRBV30 TGTGCCTGGCACCGGGACAGGGGACGGGCTGGGGCCAACGTCCTGACTTTC CAWHRDRGRAGANVLTF
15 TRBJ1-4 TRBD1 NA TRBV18 TGTGCCAGCTCACCGGGGGACAGGGAAGGAGAAAAACTGTTTTTT CASSPGDREGEKLFF
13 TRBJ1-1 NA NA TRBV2 TGTGCCAGCAGCCCGGGACCGAGCACTGAAGCTTTCTTT CASSPGPSTEAFF
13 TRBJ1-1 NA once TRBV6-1 TGTGCCAGCAGGGAGATACCGAACACTGAAGCTTTCTTT CASREIPNTEAFF
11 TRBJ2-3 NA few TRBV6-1 TGTGCCAGCAGTGATTTGGTTACGCAGTATTTT CASSDLVTQYF
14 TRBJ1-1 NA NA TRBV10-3 TGTGCCATCAGTGATCCAGTAAGGGCCACTGAAGCTTTCTTT CAISDPVRATEAFF
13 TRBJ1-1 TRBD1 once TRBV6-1 TGTGCCAGCAGAGGACAGGTTTTGGCTGAAGCTTTCTTT CASRGQVLAEAFF
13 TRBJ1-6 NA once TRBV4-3 TGCGCCAGCAGCCAAGAGAGGTACTCACCCCTCCACTTT CASSQERYSPLHF
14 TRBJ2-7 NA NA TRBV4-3 TGCGCCAGCAGGAATCAGATATCCCTTGGCGAGCAGTACTTC CASRNQISLGEQYF
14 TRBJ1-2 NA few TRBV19 TGTGCCAGTAGTATATTGGACGGAGTATATGGCTACACCTTC CASSILDGVYGYTF
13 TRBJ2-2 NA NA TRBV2 TGTGCCAGCAACAGGGATGACACCGGGGAGCTGTTTTTT CASNRDDTGELFF
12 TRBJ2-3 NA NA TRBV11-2 TGTGCCAGCAGCTTAGTCACAGATACGCAGTATTTT CASSLVTDTQYF
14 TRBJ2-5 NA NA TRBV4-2 TGTGCCAGCAGCCACCAGCGGAACCAAGAGACCCAGTACTTC CASSHQRNQETQYF
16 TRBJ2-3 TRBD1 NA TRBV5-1 TGCGCCAGCAGCTTGGAAGACAGGGTCGGCACAGATACGCAGTATTTT CASSLEDRVGTDTQYF
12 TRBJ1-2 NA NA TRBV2 TGTGCCAGCAGTAGGAGTAACTATGGCTACACCTTC CASSRSNYGYTF
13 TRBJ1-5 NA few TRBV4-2 TGTGCCAGCAGCCAAGATCTTTTACAGCCCCAGCATTTT CASSQDLLQPQHF
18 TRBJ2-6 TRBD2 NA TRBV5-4 TGTGCCAGCAGCTTGCAGGTTGGGGCGGGAGGAGGGGCCAACGTCCTGACTTTC CASSLQVGAGGGANVLTF
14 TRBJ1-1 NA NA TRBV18 TGTGCCAGCTCACCATCCGGGATCGGGAGTGAAGCTTTCTTT CASSPSGIGSEAFF
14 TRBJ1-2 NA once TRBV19 TGTGCCAGTAGTAATAAACCAGTTGACTATGGCTACACCTTC CASSNKPVDYGYTF
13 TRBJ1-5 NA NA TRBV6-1 TGTGCCTCAGAGAAATATAGCAATCAGCCCCAGCATTTT CASEKYSNQPQHF
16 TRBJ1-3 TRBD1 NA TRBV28 TGTGCCAGCAGTTTTGGGACAGTCATCTCTGGAAACACCATATATTTT CASSFGTVISGNTIYF
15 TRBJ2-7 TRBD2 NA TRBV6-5 TGTGCCAGCAGTTACAGAAGACGGGAGGGTTACGAGCAGTACTTC CASSYRRREGYEQYF
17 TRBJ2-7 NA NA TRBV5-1 TGCGCCAGCAGCTTGGGGCGGAGTGGCCCCAGCTCCTACGAGCAGTACTTC CASSLGRSGPSSYEQYF
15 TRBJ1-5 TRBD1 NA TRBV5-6 TGTGCCAGCAGCTTAGGGACAGCCTATAATCAGCCCCAGCATTTT CASSLGTAYNQPQHF
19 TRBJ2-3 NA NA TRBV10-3 TGTGCCATCAAAGACACCGCCCTTTTGGGGGTACTTAGCACAGATACGCAGTATTTT CAIKDTALLGVLSTDTQYF
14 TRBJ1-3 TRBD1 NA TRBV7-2 TGTGCCAGCAGCCGGGACAGCTCTGGAAACACCATATATTTT CASSRDSSGNTIYF
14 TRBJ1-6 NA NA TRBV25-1 TGTGCCAGCAGCAACCTAGGGAGGGATTCACCCCTCCACTTT CASSNLGRDSPLHF
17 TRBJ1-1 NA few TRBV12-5 TGTGCTAGTGGCCACCGGAACGCCGCCCTCGGGAACACTGAAGCTTTCTTT CASGHRNAALGNTEAFF
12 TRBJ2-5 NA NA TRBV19 TGTGCCAGTAGTATTAGATTTGGGACCCAGTACTTC CASSIRFGTQYF
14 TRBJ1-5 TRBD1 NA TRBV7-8 TGTGCCAGCAGCTATGGGACAGGGAATCAGCCCCAGCATTTT CASSYGTGNQPQHF
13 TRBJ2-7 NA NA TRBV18 TGTGCCAGCTCACCATCTGGAGGGGCCGAGCAGTACTTC CASSPSGGAEQYF
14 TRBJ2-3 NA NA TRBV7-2 TGTGCCAGCAGCTTCGAGGGGACTACAGATACGCAGTATTTT CASSFEGTTDTQYF
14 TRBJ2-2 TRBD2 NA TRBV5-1 TGCGCCAGCAGCTCTAGCGGGGAGGCCGGGGAGCTGTTTTTT CASSSSGEAGELFF
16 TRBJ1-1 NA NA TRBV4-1 TGCGCCAGCAGAGGAAAAAAGTCCTCCGATGGGACTGAAGCTTTCTTT CASRGKKSSDGTEAFF
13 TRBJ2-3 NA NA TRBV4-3 TGCGCCAGCAGCCTCGGTAGCACAGATACGCAGTATTTT CASSLGSTDTQYF
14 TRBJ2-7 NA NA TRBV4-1 TGCGCCAGCAGCCAAGTGGCTGGGCTGTACGAGCAGTACTTC CASSQVAGLYEQYF
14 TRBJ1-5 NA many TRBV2 TGTGCCGTTAAACCGACAGTAGGCAATCAGCCCCAGCATTTT CAVKPTVGNQPQHF
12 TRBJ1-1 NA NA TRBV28 TGTGCCAGCAACCCGGGGAACACTGAAGCTTTCTTT CASNPGNTEAFF
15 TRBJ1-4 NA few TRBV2 TGTGCCAGCACCGGGGACACCTCAACTAATGAAAAACTGTTTTTT CASTGDTSTNEKLFF
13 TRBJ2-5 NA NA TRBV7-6 TGTGCCAGCAGCTTCCAACCCCAAGAGACCCAGTACTTC CASSFQPQETQYF
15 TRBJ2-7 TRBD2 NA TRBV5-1 TGCGCCAGCAGCTTGCTCCAAGCGGGAGATTCTGTAGAGTACTTC CASSLLQAGDSVEYF
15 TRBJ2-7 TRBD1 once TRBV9 TGTGCCAGCAGTGCCAGGACAGGAAGCTCCTACGAGCAGTACTTC CASSARTGSSYEQYF
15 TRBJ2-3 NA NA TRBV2 TGTGCCAGCCAACGATGGACCTCTTCTACGGATACGCAGTATTTT CASQRWTSSTDTQYF
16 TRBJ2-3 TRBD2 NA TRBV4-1 TGCGCCAGCAGCCAATTAGCGGGGGGCCGGGCAGATACGCAGTATTTT CASSQLAGGRADTQYF
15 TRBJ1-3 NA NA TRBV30 TGTGCCTGGAGTTACCTCCAGGATTCTGGAAACACCATATATTTT CAWSYLQDSGNTIYF
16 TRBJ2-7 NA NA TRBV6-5 TGTGCCAGCAGTTACTCGGGGGACTTAGGGTCAGGGGAGCAGTACTTC CASSYSGDLGSGEQYF
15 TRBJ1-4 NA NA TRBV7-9 TGTGCCAGCAGTCAAACGGGGCAGTTTAATGAAAAACTGTTTTTT CASSQTGQFNEKLFF
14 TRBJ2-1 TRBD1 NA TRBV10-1 TGCGCCAGCAGTGATGAACAGGGGTACAATGAGCAGTTCTTC CASSDEQGYNEQFF